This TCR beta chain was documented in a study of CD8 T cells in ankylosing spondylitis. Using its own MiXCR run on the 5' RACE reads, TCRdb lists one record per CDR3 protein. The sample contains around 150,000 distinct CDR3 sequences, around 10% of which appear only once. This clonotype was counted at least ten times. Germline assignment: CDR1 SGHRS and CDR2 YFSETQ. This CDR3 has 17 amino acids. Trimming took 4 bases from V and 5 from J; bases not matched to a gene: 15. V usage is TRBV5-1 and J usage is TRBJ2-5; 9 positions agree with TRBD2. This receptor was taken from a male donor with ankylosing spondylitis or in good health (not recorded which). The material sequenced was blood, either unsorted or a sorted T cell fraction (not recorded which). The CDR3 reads CASSPRAAGGVMETQYF. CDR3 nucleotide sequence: TGCGCCAGCAGCCCCCGGGCAGCGGGAGGAGTTATGGAGACCCAGTACTTC.